This T cell receptor (beta chain) was sequenced for a study of Graves' ophthalmopathy and Graves' hyperthyroidism. This CDR3 has 14 amino acids. CDR1 and CDR2 (germline): SGDLS, YYNGEE. To note about this clonotype: A much larger clone is a single base away; this may be a read error.

Ineligible for inclusion were patients with other autoimmune diseases, uncontrolled infections, pregnancy or lactation. The authors amplified TCR beta CDR3 regions, and they did so from RNA transcripts for repertoire sequencing. First-round RT-PCR employed HTBI primers, with a second-round multiplex PCR after it. MiXCR was run by TCRdb on the multiplex PCR reads, yielding one entry per CDR3 protein. The table lists over 500,000 distinct CDR3 sequences, approximately 22% of them singletons. The receptor's source is a woman aged 18-29 years with stable Graves' hyperthyroidism. Some clones in this sample may be carry-over from other donors' samples. The specimen sequenced was peripheral blood. This chain connects TRBV9 to TRBJ1-2; 7 nucleotides line up with TRBD1. CDR3 sequence reads: CASNKWDSRNGYAF. The CDR3 DNA is TGTGCCAGCAACAAGTGGGACAGCAGAAATGGCTACGCCTTC.